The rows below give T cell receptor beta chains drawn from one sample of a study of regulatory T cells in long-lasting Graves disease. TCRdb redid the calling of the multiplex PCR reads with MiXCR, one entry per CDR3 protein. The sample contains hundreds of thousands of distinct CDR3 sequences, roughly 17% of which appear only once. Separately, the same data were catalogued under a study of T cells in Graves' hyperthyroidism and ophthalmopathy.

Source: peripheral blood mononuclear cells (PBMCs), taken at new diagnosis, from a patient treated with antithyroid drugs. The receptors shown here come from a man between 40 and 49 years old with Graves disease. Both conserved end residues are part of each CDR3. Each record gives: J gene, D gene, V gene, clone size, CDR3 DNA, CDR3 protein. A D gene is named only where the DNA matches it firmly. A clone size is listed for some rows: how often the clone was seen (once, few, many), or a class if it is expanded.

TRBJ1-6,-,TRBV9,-,TGTGCCAGCAGCGTAGATCCGGGTAGCTCCTATAATTCACCCCTCCACTTT,CASSVDPGSSYNSPLHF
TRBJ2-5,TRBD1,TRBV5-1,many,TGCGCCAGCAGCTCCCAGGGGGCGAGAGGAGAGACCCAGTACTTC,CASSSQGARGETQYF
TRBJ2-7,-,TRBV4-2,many,TGTGCCAGCAGCCAGGCATCCTCCGAAGGGCAGTACTTC,CASSQASSEGQYF
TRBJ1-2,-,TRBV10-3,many,TGTGCCATCAGTGAGCGGTATCTCTATGGCTACACCTTC,CAISERYLYGYTF
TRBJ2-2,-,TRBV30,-,TGTGCCTGGCTCCGAACAGGCTTACTGGGACACACCGGGGAGCTGTTTTTT,CAWLRTGLLGHTGELFF
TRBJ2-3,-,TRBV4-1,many,TGCGCCAGCAGCCCCTCCGACGGTTGGGGTGAGGACACAGATACGCAGTATTTT,CASSPSDGWGEDTDTQYF
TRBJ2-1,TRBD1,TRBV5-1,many,TGCGCCAGCAGCGGACAGGGGCACTACAATGAGCAGTTCTTC,CASSGQGHYNEQFF
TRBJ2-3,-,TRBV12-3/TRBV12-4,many,TGTGCCAGCAGTCCTTTAACCCTCACAGATACGCAGTATTTT,CASSPLTLTDTQYF
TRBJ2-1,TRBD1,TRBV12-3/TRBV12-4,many,TGTGCCAGCAGAAAGGGACAGGGGGCCTACAATGAGCAGTTCTTC,CASRKGQGAYNEQFF
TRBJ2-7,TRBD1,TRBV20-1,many,TGCAGTGCTAGCGGATCGGGACAGGGGTTTTTCTACGAGCAGTACTTC,CSASGSGQGFFYEQYF
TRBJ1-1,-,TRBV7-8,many,TGTGCCAGCAGCCGTCGGGCAGGGGACGCTTTCTTT,CASSRRAGDAFF
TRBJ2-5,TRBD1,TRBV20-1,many,TGCAGTGCCACTGGACAGGGACAAGAGACCCAGTACTTC,CSATGQGQETQYF
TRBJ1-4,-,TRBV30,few,TGTGCCTGGAATTTTGATGCAACTAATGAAAAACTGTTTTTT,CAWNFDATNEKLFF
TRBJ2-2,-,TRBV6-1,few,TGTGCCACCAGCTTGACACCTCGGGACACCGGGGAGCTGTTTTTT,CATSLTPRDTGELFF
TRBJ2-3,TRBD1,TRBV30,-,TGTGCCTCTTTAGCGACAGGGGGCAACACAGATACGCAGTATTTT,CASLATGGNTDTQYF
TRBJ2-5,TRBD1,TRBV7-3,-,TGTGCCAGCAGCTTGGACAGGTACCAAGAGACCCAGTCCTTC,CASSLDRYQETQSF
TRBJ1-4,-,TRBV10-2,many,TGCGCCAGCAGTGAGCGAGAAAATGAAAAACTGTTTTTT,CASSERENEKLFF
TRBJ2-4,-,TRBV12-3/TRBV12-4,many,TGTGCCAGCAGTTGGCAAGGAGAGGTAGCCAAAAACATTCAGTACTTC,CASSWQGEVAKNIQYF
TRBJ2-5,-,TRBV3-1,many,TGTGCCAGCAGCTCCGCTCCCGGGGCGGCGGAGACCCAGTACTTC,CASSSAPGAAETQYF
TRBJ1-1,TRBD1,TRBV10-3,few,TGTGCCATCAGGACAGGGGCGCCGAACACTGAAGCTTTCTTT,CAIRTGAPNTEAFF
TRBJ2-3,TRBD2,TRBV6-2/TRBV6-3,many,TGTGCCAGCAGTCCCCAGCCGGGGACTAGCGGGACAGATACGCAGTATTTT,CASSPQPGTSGTDTQYF
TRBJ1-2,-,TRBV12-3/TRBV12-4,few,TGTGCCAGCAGTTTCGAGAACTATGGCTACACCTTC,CASSFENYGYTF
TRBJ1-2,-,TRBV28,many,TGTGCCAGCAGGCTCGGGACGCTTTATGGCTACACCTTC,CASRLGTLYGYTF
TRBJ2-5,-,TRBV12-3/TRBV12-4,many,TGTGCCAGCACCCCCGGGCCCCGATCGATGAGAGAGACCCAGTACTTC,CASTPGPRSMRETQYF
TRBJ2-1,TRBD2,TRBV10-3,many,TGTGCCATCAGTGAGTCGACGGGGAGCGGGGGGGCTGTTGAGCAGTTCTTC,CAISESTGSGGAVEQFF
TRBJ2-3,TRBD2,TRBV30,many,TGTGCCCGTACTAAGGGACTAGCGGCAGATACGCAGTATTTT,CARTKGLAADTQYF
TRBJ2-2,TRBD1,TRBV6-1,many,TGTGCCAGCAAACTTACAGGGGGAACCGGGGAGCTGTTTTTT,CASKLTGGTGELFF
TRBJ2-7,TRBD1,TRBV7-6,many,TGTGCCAGCAGCTTCGGGACAGGGGGCCTCTACGAGCAGTACTTC,CASSFGTGGLYEQYF
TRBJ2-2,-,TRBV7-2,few,TGTGCCAGCAGCCCGGGGGTCACCGGGGAGCTGTTTTTT,CASSPGVTGELFF
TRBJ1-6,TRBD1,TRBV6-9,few,TGTGCCAGCAGTTCTGGGACAGCGCAGGCACCCCTCCACTTT,CASSSGTAQAPLHF
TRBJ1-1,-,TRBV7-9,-,TGTGCCAGCAGTCAGACCGGGAAACTGAGGGACACTGAAGCTTTCTTT,CASSQTGKLRDTEAFF
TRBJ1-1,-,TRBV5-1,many,TGCGCCAGCAGCAGAACAGGGATGAACACTGAAGCTTTCTTT,CASSRTGMNTEAFF
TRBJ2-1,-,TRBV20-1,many,TGCAGTGCTAGAGATATTGCAGGGAATTTGGGTGAGCAGTTCTTC,CSARDIAGNLGEQFF
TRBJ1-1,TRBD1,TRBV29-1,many,TGCAGCGGGGAGACAGGGGGCTGGAACACTGAAGCTTTCTTT,CSGETGGWNTEAFF
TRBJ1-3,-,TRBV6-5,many,TGTGCCAGCAGTTACATGGAGCACAACTCTGGAAACACCATATATTTT,CASSYMEHNSGNTIYF
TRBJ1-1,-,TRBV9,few,TGTGCCAGCTCACGGAGAGTGTCTAGCACTGAAGCTTTCTTT,CASSRRVSSTEAFF
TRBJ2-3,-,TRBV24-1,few,TGTGCCACCAGTGAAACTACTGGGGACGTCCGGGTTACGCAGTATTTT,CATSETTGDVRVTQYF
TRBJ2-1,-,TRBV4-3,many,TGCGCCAGCAGCCAAGTGGGGGAATCTGAGCAGTTCTTC,CASSQVGESEQFF
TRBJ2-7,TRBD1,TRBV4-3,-,TGCGCCAGCAGCCAGCCCGACAGGGGGAGTTACGAGCAGTACTTC,CASSQPDRGSYEQYF
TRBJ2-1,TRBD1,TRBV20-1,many,TGCAGTGCTAGGCCGGACAGGGAGACCGTCAATGAGCAGTTCTTC,CSARPDRETVNEQFF
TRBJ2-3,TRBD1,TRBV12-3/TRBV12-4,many,TGTGCCAGCAGTTTCCGAGGGGGCCGACCCACAGATACGCAGTATTTT,CASSFRGGRPTDTQYF
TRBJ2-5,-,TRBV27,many,TGTGCCAGCAGTTTCCGATCCCGAGAGACCCAGTACTTC,CASSFRSRETQYF
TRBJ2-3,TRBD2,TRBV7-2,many,TGTGCCAGCAGCTTATTTGCGGGGGGGGAAGATACGCAGTATTTT,CASSLFAGGEDTQYF
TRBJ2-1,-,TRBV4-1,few,TGCGCCAGCAGCCCCAAAACCTCCCACAGCTCCTACAATGAGCAGTTCTTC,CASSPKTSHSSYNEQFF
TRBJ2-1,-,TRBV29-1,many,TGCAGCGTTGGACAGGGAGGGTCCTACAATGAGCAGTTCTTC,CSVGQGGSYNEQFF
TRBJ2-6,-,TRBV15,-,TGTGCCACCAGCAAACACAGAGACTCTGGGGCCAACGTCCTGACTTTC,CATSKHRDSGANVLTF
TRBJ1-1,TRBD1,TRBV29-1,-,TGCAGCGTATCAATGGGAGGACAGGGGACTGAAGCTTTCTTT,CSVSMGGQGTEAFF
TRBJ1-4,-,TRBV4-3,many,TGCGCCAGCAGCCAGGTGGGGAGTGAAAAACTGTTTTTT,CASSQVGSEKLFF
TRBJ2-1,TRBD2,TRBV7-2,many,TGTGCCAGCAGCCTCATGGCGGGGGGCTCGTATCAGGGGAAGCAGTTCTTC,CASSLMAGGSYQGKQFF
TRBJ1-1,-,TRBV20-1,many,TGCAGTGCTAGAAGAACAGGGCTTAAGAACACTGAAGCTTTCTTT,CSARRTGLKNTEAFF
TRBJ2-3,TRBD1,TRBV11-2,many,TGTGCCAGCAGCATACAGGGGCATTACACAGATACGCAGTATTTT,CASSIQGHYTDTQYF
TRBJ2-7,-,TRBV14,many,TGTGCCAGCAGCCTTATTGGGTCCTACGAGCAGTACTTC,CASSLIGSYEQYF
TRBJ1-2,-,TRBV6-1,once,TGTGCCAGCAGTGAAGCGCCGGGCGGCGGCTACACCTTC,CASSEAPGGGYTF
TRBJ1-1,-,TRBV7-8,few,TGTGCCAGCAGCTTCCAACCGAGAATGAACACTGAAGCTTTCTTT,CASSFQPRMNTEAFF
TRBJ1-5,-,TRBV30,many,TGTGCCTGGAGTGTCCTCAATCAGCCCCAGCATTTT,CAWSVLNQPQHF
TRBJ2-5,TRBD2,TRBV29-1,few,TGCAGCGTTGGCGGGGGGGTAAAAGAGACCCAGTACTTC,CSVGGGVKETQYF
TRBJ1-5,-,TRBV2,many,TGTGCCAGCAGTGATCGAGAGAGCAATCAGCCCCAGCATTTT,CASSDRESNQPQHF
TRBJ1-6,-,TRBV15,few,TGTGCCACCAGCAGAGATGGCGGGGCCAATTCACCCCTCCACTTT,CATSRDGGANSPLHF
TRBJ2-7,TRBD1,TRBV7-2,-,TGTGCCAGCAGCCCAGAAAGGACAGGGGTCGAGCAGTACTTC,CASSPERTGVEQYF
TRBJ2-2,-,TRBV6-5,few,TGTGCCAGCAGTTACTCGACCACCGGGGAGCTGTTTTTT,CASSYSTTGELFF